The 26 T cell receptor beta chains below all came from one sample that was sequenced in a study of blood T cell repertoires in COVID-19. The method was immunoSEQ multiplex PCR; TCRdb's version includes in-frame clones alone and lacks a portion of them. The sample contains nearly 350,000 clones, around 82% of which appear only once. Sequencing input: peripheral blood. All receptors come from a man aged 25 to 45 with active or convalescent COVID-19.

The chain carries TRBV4-3 and TRBJ2-1, with D perhaps matching TRBD1 (5 bases). V dropped 2 bases and J dropped 0 bases, with 8 bases sitting between them. The CDR3 runs to 15 residues. Germline V gene lookup returns CDR1 LGHNA and CDR2 YSLEER. CDR3 region: CASSQRGSSYNEQFF. The CDR3 DNA sequence: TGCGCCAGCAGCCAAAGGGGAAGCTCCTACAATGAGCAGTTCTTC.

The rearrangement joins TRBV30 to TRBJ1-1; D ambiguous. Trimming removed 5 bases at V and 3 bases at J, with 7 bases between. Germline CDR1 GTSNPN, CDR2 SVGIG (reference sequence). The length of the CDR3 is 11 residues. The CDR3 is CAWGSDTEAFF. CDR3 nucleotide sequence: TGTGCCTGGGGGAGCGACACTGAAGCTTTCTTT.

The V gene is TRBV11-2, the J gene TRBJ2-7; D is perhaps TRBD2 (6 bases). V dropped 5 bases and J dropped 3 bases, with 20 bases sitting between them. CDR1 SGHAT and CDR2 FQNNGV come from the germline V gene. The CDR3 is 16 residues long. In nucleotides, the CDR3 is TGTGCCAGCAGCGCCATCCCTGACGGGACTTACTACGAGCAGTACTTC. Translation gives CASSAIPDGTYYEQYF.

The chain uses TRBV5-4 and TRBJ1-1; D not certain. The CDR3 is 12 residues long. Germline V gene data show CDR1 as SGHNT and CDR2 as YYREEE (reference sequence). V lost 4 bases and J 3 bases, leaving 7 bases between the germline ends. The CDR3 loop reads CASSGLYTEAFF. In nucleotides, the CDR3 is TGTGCCAGCAGCGGACTGTACACTGAAGCTTTCTTT.

The CDR3 DNA is TGCGCCAGCAGCATAGACAGACCCAACAGCTTCCAGTACTTC. Translated, it gives CASSIDRPNSFQYF. The chain links TRBV5-1 to TRBJ2-5; possibly TRBD1 for D (5 bases). V was shortened by 4 bases and J by 10 bases, with 20 bases between the two germline ends. The CDR3 sequence is 14 residues long. Germline assignment: CDR1 SGHRS and CDR2 YFSETQ.

The chain is built from TRBV7-8 and TRBJ2-7; tentatively, D is TRBD1 (5 bases). V shed 3 bases and J shed 0 bases, with 18 bases lying between them. Germline values: CDR1 SGHVS, CDR2 FQNEAQ. This CDR3 region has 17 residues. For the CDR3, the DNA is TGTGCCAGCAGCTTCATTCTAGGACATCAGAGCTCCTACGAGCAGTACTTC. Protein sequence: CASSFILGHQSSYEQYF.

The chain carries TRBV7-2 and TRBJ2-7; 7 bases match TRBD1. V lost 5 bases to trimming and J lost 6 bases; unmatched junction nucleotides: 13. Germline CDR1 SGHTA, CDR2 FQGNSA. This CDR3 comprises 15 residues. This CDR3 is CASSPHGTASTEQYF. The CDR3, as DNA: TGTGCCAGCAGCCCCCACGGGACAGCTTCTACCGAGCAGTACTTC.

The chain links TRBV18 to TRBJ2-5; D is possibly TRBD1 (9 bases). V shed 4 bases and J shed 4 bases, with 16 bases lying between them. CDR1 KGHSH and CDR2 LQKENI come from the germline V gene. This CDR3 is built from 15 residues. In nucleotides, the CDR3 is TGTGCCAGCTCACGGACAGGGGCGGGAGGAGAGACCCAGTACTTC. Its protein product is CASSRTGAGGETQYF.

In its sample, this clone was seen a few times. The chain recombines TRBV28 with TRBJ2-7; 8 bases are shared with TRBD2. Germline values: CDR1 MDHEN, CDR2 SYDVKM. J lost 3 bases, V lost 4 bases, and 8 bases had no gene match. CDR3 length: 15 amino acids. Written as DNA, the CDR3 is TGTGCCAGCAGTTCCCCCGGGGGGGCCATCTACGAGCAGTACTTC. Amino acids: CASSSPGGAIYEQYF. The full variable domain, rest sourced from reference TRBV28 and TRBJ2-7, is DVKVTQSSRYLVKRTGEKVFLECVQDMDHENMFWYRQDPGLGLRLIYFSYDVKMKEKGDIPEGYSVSREKKERFSLILESASTNQTSMYLCASSSPGGAIYEQYFGPGTRLTVT.

This clone was detected only once. V usage is TRBV7-2 and J usage is TRBJ1-4; the D is unclear. Deletions cut 5 bases from V and 0 bases from J, with 10 bases between. This CDR3 is built from 15 residues. In germline, CDR1 is SGHTA, CDR2 FQGNSA. The chain's CDR3 is CASSASGTTNEKLFF. The CDR3, as DNA: TGTGCCAGCAGCGCCTCCGGGACAACTAATGAAAAACTGTTTTTT.

J is TRBJ2-7 and V is TRBV19, with a possible D match to TRBD1 (6 bases). This CDR3 is 14 amino acids long. CDR1 is LNHDA, CDR2 SQIVND, per germline (reference sequence). V dropped 4 bases and J dropped 1 base, with 11 bases sitting between them. The CDR3 nucleotides are TGTGCCAGTAGTACCGACAGGTCATCCTACGAGCAGTACTTC. Encoded protein: CASSTDRSSYEQYF. The whole variable domain, filled in from reference TRBV19 and TRBJ2-7, reads DGGITQSPKYLFRKEGQNVTLSCEQNLNHDAMYWYRQDPGQGLRLIYYSQIVNDFQKGDIAEGYSVSREKKESFPLTVTSAQKNPTAFYLCASSTDRSSYEQYFGPGTRLTVT.

The CDR3 DNA follows: TGTGCCAGCAGCGTAGCCCTCTCTGGAAACACCATATATTTT. It encodes CASSVALSGNTIYF. The chain is built from TRBV9 and TRBJ1-3; no clear D. Deletions cut 0 bases from V and 0 bases from J, with 4 bases between. The CDR3 sequence is 14 residues long. Germline V gene lookup returns CDR1 SGDLS and CDR2 YYNGEE. The variable domain in full, completed from reference TRBV9 and TRBJ1-3, reads DSGVTQTPKHLITATGQRVTLRCSPRSGDLSVYWYQQSLDQGLQFLIQYYNGEERAKGNILERFSAQQFPDLHSELNLSSLELGDSALYFCASSVALSGNTIYFGEGSWLTVV.

V is TRBV9 and J is TRBJ2-3, with D uncertain. In germline, CDR1 is SGDLS, CDR2 YYNGEE. This CDR3 is built from 11 residues. Trimming took off 5 bases at V and 2 bases at J, with 3 bases between the two ends. The CDR3 here is CASRYTDTQYF. CDR3 DNA: TGTGCCAGCAGGTACACAGATACGCAGTATTTT.

V usage is TRBV7-9 and J usage is TRBJ2-3; the D gene is possibly TRBD1 (6 bases). Germline loops: CDR1 SEHNR, CDR2 FQNEAQ (reference sequence). CDR3 length equals 14 residues. Trimming left V 6 bases short and J 2 bases short, with 12 bases between. Here the CDR3 DNA reads TGTGCCAGCAGGCAGGGGAGACACACAGATACGCAGTATTTT. Its protein product is CASRQGRHTDTQYF.

This clone was detected only once. This rearrangement joins TRBV5-5 to TRBJ1-4; weak D call: TRBD1 (6 bases). This CDR3 has 14 residues. Germline values: CDR1 SGHKS, CDR2 YYEKEE (reference sequence). V was pared by 4 bases and J by 4 bases, with 11 bases between. The CDR3 reads CASSRQALNEKLFF. CDR3 nucleotides: TGTGCCAGCAGCCGACAGGCTCTTAATGAAAAACTGTTTTTT.

The chain uses TRBV5-4 and TRBJ2-1, with D possibly TRBD2 on 7 matching bases. Trimming cost V 2 bases and J 6 bases, with 18 bases left between them. Germline values: CDR1 SGHNT, CDR2 YYREEE (reference sequence). The CDR3 runs 16 residues. CDR3 coding DNA: TGTGCCAGCAGCTTCACGAGGGGGGGATTCGGCAATGAGCAGTTCTTC. It encodes CASSFTRGGFGNEQFF.

Here the CDR3 reads CASSSGGAGHGELFF. Written as DNA, the CDR3 is TGTGCCAGCAGCTCCGGGGGGGCCGGGCACGGGGAGCTGTTTTTT. V is TRBV7-8 and J is TRBJ2-2; 8 nucleotides agree with TRBD2. Germline CDR1 is SGHVS and CDR2 is FQNEAQ. CDR3 length equals 15 residues. With 4 bases clipped from V and 7 bases from J, the junction kept 8 bases outside the gene matches.

The V gene is TRBV4-3, the J gene TRBJ2-7; 8 bases agree with TRBD2. V trimming: 0 bases; J trimming: 2 bases; junction bases outside the gene matches: 3. Germline values: CDR1 LGHNA, CDR2 YSLEER. There are 15 residues in the CDR3. The CDR3 coding sequence is TGCGCCAGCAGCCAAGACTCGGGAGGGCCCTACGAGCAGTACTTC. The encoded protein is CASSQDSGGPYEQYF.

This sequence joins TRBV9 and TRBJ1-5; no firm D call. The CDR3 is 13 amino acids. The germline CDR1 and CDR2 sequences are SGDLS and YYNGEE. The V end lost 5 bases, the J end lost 1 base, and 7 bases lay between the germline ends. The CDR3 reads CASSVESNQPQHF. CDR3 nucleotides: TGTGCCAGCAGTGTGGAGAGCAATCAGCCCCAGCATTTT.

This sequence joins TRBV30 and TRBJ2-7; 10 nucleotides agree with TRBD2. The CDR3 loop spans 15 amino acids. V lost 0 bases to trimming and J lost 6 bases; unmatched junction nucleotides: 8. Germline V gene lookup returns CDR1 GTSNPN and CDR2 SVGIG (reference sequence). The CDR3 is CAWSVPTSGAFEQYF. Written as DNA, the CDR3 is TGTGCCTGGAGTGTACCCACTAGCGGGGCGTTCGAGCAGTACTTC.

The chain couples TRBV5-4 to TRBJ2-6, with TRBD2 as a possible D gene (5 bases). Germline V gene data show CDR1 as SGHNT and CDR2 as YYREEE (reference sequence). The CDR3 loop spans 15 amino acids. The V end lost 5 bases, the J end lost 4 bases, and 13 bases lay between the germline ends. As DNA, the CDR3 is TGTGCCAGCAGTGCCCTGGAGGCCGGGGCCAACGTCCTGACTTTC. Translating it yields CASSALEAGANVLTF.

A single count supports this clone. The chain recombines TRBV7-7 with TRBJ2-7, with a weak D call TRBD2 (5 bases). The CDR3 sequence is 13 residues long. Per the germline V gene, CDR1 is SSHAT and CDR2 is FNYEAQ (reference sequence). Trimming took 4 bases from V and 6 from J, leaving 13 bases between them. CDR3 sequence: CASSSEGIGEQYF. The CDR3 region has the DNA TGTGCCAGCAGCTCTGAGGGCATTGGCGAGCAGTACTTC.

This chain connects TRBV4-2 to TRBJ2-5, with D tentatively TRBD1 (6 bases). Looked up from germline, CDR1 is LGHNA and CDR2 is YNFKEQ. The CDR3 totals 14 residues. Trimming removed 0 bases from V and 12 bases from J, with 17 bases in between. The CDR3 loop is CASSQERNRARKYF. For the CDR3, the DNA is TGTGCCAGCAGCCAAGAGAGGAACAGGGCTCGAAAGTACTTC.

The chain employs TRBV6-2 or TRBV6-3 and TRBJ1-2, with D unclear. V was shortened by 6 bases and J by 8 bases, with 13 bases between the two germline ends. The CDR3 consists of 12 residues. Germline values: CDR1 MNHEY, CDR2 SVGEGT. The CDR3 here is CASSLQFRGYTF. The CDR3 bases are TGTGCCAGCAGCCTCCAATTCCGGGGCTACACCTTC.

This chain joins TRBV4-3 and TRBJ1-2; 12 nucleotides match TRBD1. Germline V gene sequence: CDR1 LGHNA, CDR2 YSLEER. This CDR3 has 16 amino acids. J was trimmed by 8 bases and V by 0 bases; bases with no gene match: 7. CDR3 sequence: CASSQEPGQGARGYTF. For the CDR3, the DNA is TGCGCCAGCAGCCAAGAGCCGGGACAGGGGGCGCGGGGCTACACCTTC.

V gene TRBV19 combines with J gene TRBJ2-2, with TRBD1 matching over 7 bases. Germline V gene sequence: CDR1 LNHDA, CDR2 SQIVND (reference sequence). After removal of 5 bases from V and 5 bases from J, the junction contained 5 bases not matched to a gene. CDR3 length: 14 residues. The CDR3 nucleotides are TGTGCCAGTAGTGTCGGACAGGCAACCGGGGAGCTGTTTTTT. This sequence encodes CASSVGQATGELFF. Drawing the rest from reference TRBV19 and TRBJ2-2, the complete variable domain is DGGITQSPKYLFRKEGQNVTLSCEQNLNHDAMYWYRQDPGQGLRLIYYSQIVNDFQKGDIAEGYSVSREKKESFPLTVTSAQKNPTAFYLCASSVGQATGELFFGEGSRLTVL.